This T cell receptor beta chain was obtained from a study of cytomegalovirus exposure and HLA in healthy donors. Findings and limits, study-wide: Fewer N-insertions than the roughly 630-donor mean were reportedly shown by an Asian-associated ancestry cluster in a later analysis. A later analysis linked a missense variant in DCLRE1C to the trimming of TCR beta V and J genes.

V was trimmed by 5 bases and J by 16 bases, leaving 15 bases between them. Germline lookup yields CDR1 SNHLY and CDR2 FYNNEI. The CDR3 sequence is 12 residues long. Both 60 Vbeta primers and 13 Jbeta primers went into the PCR. As processed by the authors: Later reanalysis found around 74 million unique TCR beta chains, some 10 million of them shared. This table comes from immunoSEQ multiplex PCR, and its TCRdb copy is limited to in-frame clones, with some not included. The V and J calls and clone size are taken from that table; D and trimming were inferred from the DNA. The table includes around 150,000 clones, roughly 80% detected once. In regard to this clone: Its antigen is undetermined.

The chain couples TRBV2 to TRBJ1-6; possibly TRBD1 for D (5 bases). This sequence originates from a man aged 25 to 45 in good health and CMV-seropositive. Sequenced sample: PBMCs. This chain's CDR3 is CASSRGMDSLHF. CDR3 DNA: TGTGCCAGCAGTAGGGGTATGGATAGTCTCCACTTT.